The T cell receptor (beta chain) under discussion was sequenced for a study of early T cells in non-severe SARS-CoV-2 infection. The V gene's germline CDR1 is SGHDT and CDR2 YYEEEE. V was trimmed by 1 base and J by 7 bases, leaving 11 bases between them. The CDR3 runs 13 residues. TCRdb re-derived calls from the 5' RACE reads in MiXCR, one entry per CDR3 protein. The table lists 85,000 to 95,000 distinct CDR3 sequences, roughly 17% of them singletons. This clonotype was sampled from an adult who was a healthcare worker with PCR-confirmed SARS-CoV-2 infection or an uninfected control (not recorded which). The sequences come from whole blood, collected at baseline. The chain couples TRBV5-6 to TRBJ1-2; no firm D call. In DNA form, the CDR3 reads TGTGCCAGCAGCTTGTGGGAGGGCTTTGGCTACACCTTC. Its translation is CASSLWEGFGYTF.